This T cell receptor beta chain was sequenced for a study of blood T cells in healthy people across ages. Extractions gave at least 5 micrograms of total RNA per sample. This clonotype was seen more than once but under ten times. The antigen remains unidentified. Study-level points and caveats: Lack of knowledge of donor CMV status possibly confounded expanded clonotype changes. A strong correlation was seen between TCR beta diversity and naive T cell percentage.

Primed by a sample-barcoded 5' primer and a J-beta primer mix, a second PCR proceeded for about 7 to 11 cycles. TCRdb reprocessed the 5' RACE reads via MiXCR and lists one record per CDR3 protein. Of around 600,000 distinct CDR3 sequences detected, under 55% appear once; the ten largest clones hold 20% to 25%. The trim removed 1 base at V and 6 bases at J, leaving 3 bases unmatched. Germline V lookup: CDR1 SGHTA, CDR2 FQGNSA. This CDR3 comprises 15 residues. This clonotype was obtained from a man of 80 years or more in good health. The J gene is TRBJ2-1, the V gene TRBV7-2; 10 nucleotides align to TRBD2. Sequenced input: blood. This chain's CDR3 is CASSLDLAGANEQFF. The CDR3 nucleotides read TGTGCCAGCAGCTTAGATCTAGCGGGAGCCAATGAGCAGTTCTTC.